Sequencing of this T cell receptor beta chain was carried out in a study of cytomegalovirus exposure and HLA in healthy donors. Overall study results and limits: It was likely that a cluster of highly shared sequence variants was a sequencing artifact. Being productive about 87% or about 30% of the time was typical of most TCR beta V segments in an earlier analysis. In a later analysis, HLA-associated TCR beta chains were more clonally expanded than equally common others. The dataset shows that most TCR sequences were rare, while some public TCRs occurred in many donors.

On this clone: The antigen remains unidentified.

With 60 Vbeta and 13 Jbeta primers, the PCR was carried out. Assay: immunoSEQ multiplex PCR; the TCRdb copy retains only in-frame clones and omits some. The repertoire holds roughly 200,000 clones, with 77% as singletons. The TCR comes from a woman aged 60 to 75 in good health and CMV-seropositive. Sequencing was performed on PBMCs.

CDR3 amino acids: CASSIGTGIQYF. The CDR3 DNA sequence: TGTGCCAGTAGTATCGGCACAGGCATTCAGTACTTC. The chain joins TRBV19 to TRBJ2-4; D is perhaps TRBD1 (5 bases). V lost 3 bases to trimming and J lost 9 bases, with 9 bases between them. Germline V lookup: CDR1 LNHDA, CDR2 SQIVND (reference sequence). The CDR3 has 12 residues.